Following are 27 T cell receptor beta chains from one sample sequenced in a study of T cell repertoires in cytomegalovirus infection. MiXCR was run by TCRdb on the reads, yielding one entry per CDR3 protein. The profile shows fewer than 1,000,000 distinct CDR3 sequences, approximately 31% of them singletons. Their specific antigens are unknown. The sample in question was cultured CD8+ T cells from PBMCs, obtained from culture after CMV antigen stimulation. These receptors came from a human donor in good health (CMV status not recorded). Some clones in this sample may be carry-over from other donors' samples.

In its sample, this clonotype was seen a few times. The rearrangement joins TRBV27 to TRBJ1-1; D not certain. Trimming removed 6 bases from V and 11 bases from J, with 16 bases in between. The CDR3 runs 12 residues. The germline V gene has CDR1 MNHEY and CDR2 SMNVEV (reference sequence). CDR3 DNA: TGTGCCAGCAGCAAAGGAGGGCCACGCGCTTTCTTT. This gives the protein CASSKGGPRAFF.

This chain joins TRBV24-1 and TRBJ2-1; D gene unclear. Looked up from germline, CDR1 is KGHDR and CDR2 is SFDVKD. CDR3 length: 13 residues. V gave up 2 bases and J gave up 2 bases, with 3 bases separating them. For the CDR3, the DNA is TGTGCCACCAGTGATTGGACCTACAATGAGCAGTTCTTC. Residues: CATSDWTYNEQFF.

This chain uses TRBV6-8 with TRBJ1-2; 7 bases are a match to TRBD1. Germline assignment: CDR1 MNHGY and CDR2 SAAAGT. J lost 6 bases, V lost 2 bases, and 3 bases had no gene match. The CDR3 consists of 13 residues. The CDR3 sequence is CASSYVGTDGYTF. CDR3 sequence (DNA): TGTGCCAGCAGTTACGTCGGGACAGATGGCTACACCTTC.

This clonotype was recorded at least ten times. Written as DNA, the CDR3 is TGTGCCAGCAGCTTAACGGCCGGGACGTTCTACGAGCAGTACTTC. Translated, it gives CASSLTAGTFYEQYF. The genes are TRBV7-2 and TRBJ2-7; D may match TRBD1 or TRBD2 (5 bases each). V dropped 2 bases and J dropped 3 bases, with 14 bases sitting between them. The germline CDR1 and CDR2 sequences are SGHTA and FQGNSA. There are 15 residues in the CDR3.

The chain couples TRBV12-3 or TRBV12-4 to TRBJ2-2; possibly TRBD1 for D (5 bases). V lost 1 base, J lost 4 bases, and 10 bases lay in between. This CDR3 contains 15 residues. CDR3 sequence (DNA): TGTGCCAGCAGTTTAGGGACATGGGGCACCGGGGAGCTGTTTTTT. It codes for CASSLGTWGTGELFF.

In its sample, this clonotype was seen many times. The chain employs TRBV7-8 and TRBJ2-3; TRBD1 agrees at 7 bases. In germline, CDR1 is SGHVS, CDR2 FQNEAQ. This CDR3 is built from 20 residues. The V segment lost 2 bases and the J segment 4 bases; nucleotides outside the gene matches: 21. This chain's CDR3 is CASSLSRQGQVQEASDTQYF. The CDR3 DNA is TGTGCCAGCAGCTTATCAAGACAGGGACAAGTCCAAGAGGCGTCAGATACGCAGTATTTT.

This clonotype was picked up a small number of times. The V and J genes are TRBV20-1 and TRBJ1-2; TRBD1 matches at 7 bases. Trimming removed 4 bases from V and 4 bases from J; junction bases left unmatched: 9. The CDR3 consists of 14 residues. The germline gives CDR1 DFQATT, CDR2 SNEGSKA (reference sequence). CDR3 residues: CSATAGQKLYGYTF. In DNA, the CDR3 is TGCAGTGCTACAGCGGGACAGAAACTCTATGGCTACACCTTC.

J is TRBJ2-7 and V is TRBV28; 7 nucleotides agree with TRBD1. This CDR3 region has 16 residues. Trimming took 2 bases from V and 4 from J; bases not matched to a gene: 11. Germline V CDR1 and CDR2: MDHEN, SYDVKM. The chain's CDR3 is CASSLRPKGASYEQYV. CDR3 coding DNA: TGTGCCAGCAGTTTACGGCCGAAGGGGGCATCGTACGAGCAGTACGTC.

The rearrangement links TRBV9 to TRBJ2-1; D might be TRBD1 (5 bases). This CDR3 contains 15 residues. Between the trimmed V and J ends, which lost 4 bases and 0 bases, there was a span of 11 bases. Germline CDR1 is SGDLS and CDR2 is YYNGEE. The CDR3 nucleotides read TGTGCCAGCAGCCAACAGGATAGCTCCTACAATGAGCAGTTCTTC. Protein product: CASSQQDSSYNEQFF.

This clonotype was counted at least ten times. The chain carries TRBV7-6 and TRBJ2-7; tentatively, D is TRBD1 (6 bases). The CDR3 runs 13 residues. V gave up 3 bases and J gave up 2 bases, with 8 bases separating them. CDR1 is SGHVS, CDR2 FNYEAQ, per germline. CDR3 DNA sequence: TGTGCCAGCAGCTTGGACAGTACCTACGAGCAGTACTTC. Translation gives CASSLDSTYEQYF.

The V and J genes are TRBV6-6 and TRBJ1-5; TRBD1 agrees at 9 bases. The CDR3 is made up of 14 amino acids. Germline assignment: CDR1 MNHNY and CDR2 SVGAGI (reference sequence). Trimming at V came to 6 bases and at J to 7 bases, leaving 7 bases not matched to a gene. CDR3 residues: CASRTGTGYQPQHF. Here the CDR3 DNA reads TGTGCCAGCAGGACCGGGACAGGGTACCAGCCCCAGCATTTT.

This clonotype has a count of ten or more. The chain links TRBV4-1 to TRBJ2-3; D remains unclear. Germline CDR1 and CDR2: MGHRA and YSYEKL. The CDR3 loop spans 14 amino acids. Deletions cut 0 bases from V and 6 bases from J, with 10 bases between. The CDR3 here is CASSQERLADTQYF. In DNA, the CDR3 is TGCGCCAGCAGCCAAGAGAGGCTCGCGGATACGCAGTATTTT.

This clonotype has a handful of counts. The chain carries TRBV7-2 and TRBJ2-4, with a possible D match to TRBD1 (6 bases). Germline assignment: CDR1 SGHTA and CDR2 FQGNSA. The CDR3 has 12 amino acids. Trimming took off 1 base at V and 15 bases at J, with 13 bases between the two ends. CDR3 coding DNA: TGTGCCAGCAGCTTAGTACAGGGATTGTGGTACTTC. Its protein product is CASSLVQGLWYF.

This chain uses TRBV6-2 or TRBV6-3 with TRBJ2-5, with a tentative D call TRBD2 (7 bases). CDR3 length equals 16 residues. Trimming cost V 2 bases and J 3 bases, with 16 bases left between them. CDR1 and CDR2 from the germline V gene are MNHEY and SVGEGT. The CDR3 loop reads CASSYAGGGAEETQYF. In DNA form, the CDR3 reads TGTGCCAGCAGTTACGCTGGGGGGGGCGCGGAAGAGACCCAGTACTTC.

As to this clonotype: The junction shows a germline mismatch at one end, possibly a read error. The chain has TRBV27 and TRBJ2-6, with D possibly being TRBD2 (6 bases). The CDR3 has 16 residues. Germline CDR1 and CDR2: MNHEY and SMNVEV (reference sequence). CDR3 residues: CASSLLDGTGVNVLTF. The CDR3 nucleotides are TGTGCCAGCAGTTTACTTGACGGGACTGGGGTCAACGTCCTGACTTTC.

The chain combines TRBV10-3 with TRBJ2-1; possibly TRBD1 for D (6 bases). The CDR3 has 14 amino acids. The germline gives CDR1 ENHRY, CDR2 SYGVKD. The V end was cut by 3 bases, the J end by 7 bases, with 13 bases between. CDR3 loop: CAISEFTGTNEQFF. In DNA form, the CDR3 reads TGTGCCATCAGTGAATTCACAGGGACGAATGAGCAGTTCTTC.

This clonotype has only a few counts. The chain uses TRBV6-5 and TRBJ2-1, with D unclear. Germline V gives CDR1 MNHEY, CDR2 SVGAGI. This CDR3 has 11 residues. Trimming cost V 6 bases and J 5 bases, with 5 bases left between them. The CDR3 spells CASRQHNEQFF. The CDR3 coding sequence is TGTGCCAGCAGACAGCACAATGAGCAGTTCTTC.

This clonotype was counted many times. This rearrangement joins TRBV7-9 to TRBJ1-1; D uncertain. V dropped 3 bases and J dropped 6 bases, with 11 bases sitting between them. CDR1 is SEHNR and CDR2 is FQNEAQ in the germline V gene (reference sequence). The CDR3 sequence is 13 residues long. The CDR3 reads CASSFQTGAEAFF. The CDR3 DNA reads TGTGCCAGCAGCTTTCAAACCGGGGCTGAAGCTTTCTTT.

J is TRBJ2-3 and V is TRBV11-2; 10 nucleotides agree with TRBD2. This CDR3 comprises 18 residues. V was pared by 2 bases and J by 0 bases, with 8 bases of the junction left unmatched. Germline loops: CDR1 SGHAT, CDR2 FQNNGV. The CDR3 DNA reads as TGTGCCAGCAGCTTAACTAGCGGGGTTGTCCCTAGCACAGATACGCAGTATTTT. Protein sequence: CASSLTSGVVPSTDTQYF.

This clonotype appeared a few times. The chain recombines TRBV28 with TRBJ2-3; 11 nucleotides match TRBD2. There are 17 residues in the CDR3. Unmatched junction bases numbered 3, after V lost 1 base and J lost 0 bases. CDR1 is MDHEN and CDR2 is SYDVKM in the germline V gene. As DNA, the CDR3 is TGTGCCAGCAGTTTATTACTAGCGGGGGCTAGCACAGATACGCAGTATTTT. Protein sequence: CASSLLLAGASTDTQYF.

As to this clonotype: A much larger clone differs from this one at a single base, so this may be a read error. The rearrangement joins TRBV7-3 to TRBJ2-1; weak D call: TRBD1 (6 bases). Germline CDR1 reads SGHTA; CDR2 reads FQGTGA. Trimming took 3 bases from V and 2 from J, leaving 11 bases between them. CDR3 length: 15 residues. The CDR3 DNA is TGTGCCAGCAGCTTGACAGGCGATACCTACAATGAGCAGTTCTTC. Protein product: CASSLTGDTYNEQFF.

The chain combines TRBV2 with TRBJ2-5; D unresolved. The CDR3 length is 13 residues. Germline V gene sequence: CDR1 SNHLY, CDR2 FYNNEI. V shed 6 bases and J shed 2 bases, with 10 bases lying between them. CDR3 sequence reads: CASRPWGQETQYF. CDR3 bases: TGTGCCAGCAGGCCCTGGGGACAAGAGACCCAGTACTTC.

This clonotype occurred a few times. J is TRBJ2-7 and V is TRBV14; D may match TRBD1 or TRBD2 (5 bases each). This CDR3 is 14 amino acids long. Germline CDR1 is SGHDN and CDR2 is FVKESK. V lost 5 bases to trimming and J lost 2 bases, with 13 bases between them. CDR3: CASSLGSGPYEQYF. The CDR3 coding sequence is TGTGCCAGCAGCTTAGGCTCGGGACCCTACGAGCAGTACTTC.

This clonotype was counted many times. This rearrangement joins TRBV6-2 or TRBV6-3 to TRBJ2-7; TRBD2 matches 10 bases. The J segment lost 0 bases and the V segment lost 10 bases, leaving 12 bases of the junction unmatched. The CDR3 is 16 residues long. CDR1 is MNHEY and CDR2 is SVGEGT in the germline V gene. In nucleotides, the CDR3 is TGTGCCACGTGGGCTAGCGGGGGTATCAGCTCCTACGAGCAGTACGTC. This gives the protein CATWASGGISSYEQYV.

The chain joins TRBV7-8 to TRBJ2-2; D possibly corresponds to TRBD2 (6 bases). The CDR3 contains 13 residues. Germline V gene lookup returns CDR1 SGHVS and CDR2 FQNEAQ. Trimming left V 1 base short and J 9 bases short, with 9 bases between. Here the CDR3 reads CASSLVRERELFF. CDR3 nucleotides: TGTGCCAGCAGCTTAGTTCGGGAGCGGGAGCTGTTTTTT.

The V call is TRBV28, the J call TRBJ1-6; 7 positions agree with TRBD1. Trimming removed 3 bases from V and 7 bases from J; junction bases left unmatched: 3. CDR1 is MDHEN and CDR2 is SYDVKM in the germline V gene. The CDR3 extends over 14 amino acids. The chain's CDR3 is CASSFWDRNSPLHF. For the CDR3, the DNA is TGTGCCAGCAGTTTTTGGGACAGAAATTCACCCCTCCACTTT.

This clonotype turned up a few times. V is TRBV2 and J is TRBJ1-5, with 8 nucleotides matching TRBD1. J was trimmed by 3 bases and V by 5 bases; bases with no gene match: 3. This CDR3 region has 14 residues. Looked up from germline, CDR1 is SNHLY and CDR2 is FYNNEI. For the CDR3, the DNA is TGTGCCAGCAGTAGGGACAGGATCAATCAGCCCCAGCATTTT. Residues: CASSRDRINQPQHF.